These T cell receptor beta chains were read from a single sample in a study of blood T cells in healthy people across ages. TCRdb processed the 5' RACE reads anew with MiXCR; each CDR3 protein has one entry. Of about 1.6 million distinct CDR3 sequences listed, almost 35% are singletons. Material for sequencing was blood. These TCRs come from a woman in her twenties or thirties in good health. CDR3s include the opening cysteine and the closing phenylalanine or tryptophan. A D gene is named only where the DNA matches it firmly. Clone size is shown for a subset of rows, as once, few, many or a class of expanded clone.

cdr3_aa | cdr3_nt | clone_size | j_call | v_call | d_call
CASSLGTSMQETQYF | TGCGCCAGCAGCTTGGGGACTAGCATGCAAGAGACCCAGTACTTC | NA | TRBJ2-5 | TRBV5-1 | TRBD2
CASSLPGNNTF | TGTGCCAGCAGCCTGCCCGGGAACAACACCTTC | few | TRBJ1-2 | TRBV3-1 | NA
CASSLPLGGRVETQYF | TGTGCCAGCAGCCTCCCCCTAGGGGGCCGGGTGGAGACCCAGTACTTC | few | TRBJ2-5 | TRBV11-2 | TRBD1
CSANSDRTPYGYTF | TGCAGTGCTAATTCGGACCGAACACCTTATGGCTACACCTTC | NA | TRBJ1-2 | TRBV20-1 | NA
CASSEARARDANYGYTF | TGTGCCAGCAGTGAAGCGCGGGCAAGGGACGCAAACTATGGCTACACCTTC | few | TRBJ1-2 | TRBV2 | NA
CASSRTGEETQYF | TGTGCCAGCAGCCGCACAGGTGAAGAGACCCAGTACTTC | many | TRBJ2-5 | TRBV18 | NA
CAIVDRGYEQYF | TGTGCCATCGTCGACAGGGGCTACGAGCAGTACTTC | few | TRBJ2-7 | TRBV6-1 | TRBD1
CASSQNSRGTDYEQYF | TGTGCCAGCAGCCAAAATAGTCGGGGCACCGACTACGAGCAGTACTTC | NA | TRBJ2-7 | TRBV4-2 | NA
CASSLRGYYGYTF | TGTGCCAGCAGTTTACGGGGCTACTATGGCTACACCTTC | few | TRBJ1-2 | TRBV12-3/TRBV12-4 | NA
CASSHLTGTHEQYF | TGCGCCAGCAGCCACCTTACAGGGACCCACGAGCAGTACTTC | NA | TRBJ2-7 | TRBV4-1 | NA
CASSPGDSYNTGELFF | TGTGCCAGCAGTCCCGGGGACAGCTATAACACCGGGGAGCTGTTTTTT | NA | TRBJ2-2 | TRBV28 | TRBD1
CASSPAGVKNTQYF | TGTGCCAGCAGCCCGGCGGGGGTCAAAAATACGCAGTATTTT | few | TRBJ2-3 | TRBV4-2 | TRBD2
CSARDPSSAGGPHEQYF | TGCAGTGCTAGAGATCCCAGCTCCGCGGGCGGCCCCCACGAGCAGTACTTC | few | TRBJ2-7 | TRBV20-1 | NA
CASSSLVRGTNEKLFF | TGTGCCAGCAGCTCACTAGTCAGGGGAACTAATGAAAAACTGTTTTTT | NA | TRBJ1-4 | TRBV11-2 | NA
CASREGTGTYEQYF | TGTGCCAGTAGGGAAGGGACCGGAACCTACGAGCAGTACTTC | few | TRBJ2-7 | TRBV7-9 | NA
CASSFGGQFPYEQYF | TGTGCCAGCAGTTTTGGGGGACAGTTCCCCTACGAGCAGTACTTC | NA | TRBJ2-7 | TRBV12-3/TRBV12-4 | TRBD1
CSARDNVRNQPQHF | TGCAGTGCCCGGGACAACGTTCGCAATCAGCCCCAGCATTTT | NA | TRBJ1-5 | TRBV20-1 | NA
CASSPRGAAWEQYF | TGTGCCAGCTCACCACGGGGGGCAGCTTGGGAGCAGTACTTC | medium-sized | TRBJ2-7 | TRBV18 | NA
CASSNPGTGTEQYF | TGTGCCAGCAGCAACCCGGGGACAGGGACCGAGCAGTACTTC | few | TRBJ2-7 | TRBV7-6 | TRBD1
CASSQDRFSETQYF | TGTGCCAGCAGCCAGGACAGGTTTTCCGAGACCCAGTACTTC | NA | TRBJ2-5 | TRBV7-3 | TRBD1
CSVDAGRTDTQYF | TGCAGCGTTGATGCAGGGAGGACGGATACGCAGTATTTT | many | TRBJ2-3 | TRBV29-1 | NA
CASSSGGRAENEQYF | TGTGCCAGCAGTTCTGGCGGGAGGGCAGAGAATGAGCAGTACTTC | NA | TRBJ2-7 | TRBV6-2/TRBV6-3 | TRBD2
CSATNSGRFSYEQYF | TGCAGTGCTACTAATAGCGGGAGGTTCTCCTACGAGCAGTACTTC | once | TRBJ2-7 | TRBV20-1 | TRBD2
CASSETGSTEAFF | TGCGCCAGCAGTGAAACGGGGTCAACTGAAGCTTTCTTT | few | TRBJ1-1 | TRBV6-1 | NA
CASSRTSLADTQYF | TGCGCCAGCAGCCGGACTAGTTTAGCAGATACGCAGTATTTT | few | TRBJ2-3 | TRBV5-1 | TRBD2
CASSSGSPYEQYF | TGTGCCAGCAGCTCTGGGAGTCCCTACGAGCAGTACTTC | NA | TRBJ2-7 | TRBV12-3/TRBV12-4 | NA
CSGGEGSAEAFF | TGCAGCGGGGGGGAGGGTTCCGCTGAAGCTTTCTTT | NA | TRBJ1-1 | TRBV29-1 | NA
CASGLSLNNEQFF | TGTGCTAGTGGTTTGAGCCTAAACAATGAGCAGTTCTTC | few | TRBJ2-1 | TRBV12-5 | NA
CASSWDRGHYNEQFF | TGTGCCAGCAGCTGGGACAGGGGCCACTACAATGAGCAGTTCTTC | NA | TRBJ2-1 | TRBV7-2 | TRBD1
CASSFVPGQGARSTDTQYF | TGTGCCAGCAGTTTCGTCCCGGGACAGGGGGCCAGGAGCACAGATACGCAGTATTTT | few | TRBJ2-3 | TRBV28 | TRBD1
CASSLYPGQQETQYF | TGCGCCAGCAGCTTATATCCGGGACAACAAGAGACCCAGTACTTC | many | TRBJ2-5 | TRBV5-1 | NA
CSAREGGAVQPQHF | TGCAGTGCGCGGGAGGGGGGGGCGGTTCAGCCCCAGCATTTT | NA | TRBJ1-5 | TRBV20-1 | NA
CASSWEGAKQETQYF | TGTGCCAGCAGCTGGGAGGGGGCAAAACAAGAGACCCAGTACTTC | NA | TRBJ2-5 | TRBV5-4 | NA
CASSQELGGSRQPQHF | TGCGCCAGCAGCCAAGAGCTAGGAGGGTCGCGTCAGCCCCAGCATTTT | many | TRBJ1-5 | TRBV4-1 | NA
CATSREWGRGYNEQFF | TGTGCCACCAGCAGAGAGTGGGGACGGGGATACAATGAGCAGTTCTTC | few | TRBJ2-1 | TRBV15 | NA
CASSPGEYLQETQYF | TGTGCCAGCTCCCCCGGGGAATATTTGCAAGAGACCCAGTACTTC | NA | TRBJ2-5 | TRBV18 | NA
CASSHQTGYEQFF | TGCGCCAGCAGCCATCAGACCGGGTATGAGCAGTTCTTC | NA | TRBJ2-1 | TRBV4-1 | NA
CASSSGGDIYNEQFF | TGTGCCAGCAGCTCGGGCGGGGATATATACAATGAGCAGTTCTTC | NA | TRBJ2-1 | TRBV5-4 | NA
CASSAKRAGSSYEQYF | TGTGCCAGCAGCGCTAAAAGGGCGGGATCCTCCTACGAGCAGTACTTC | NA | TRBJ2-7 | TRBV9 | NA
CASSLPPGVGGLHEQFF | TGTGCCAGCAGTTTACCCCCGGGGGTAGGGGGCCTCCATGAGCAGTTCTTC | NA | TRBJ2-1 | TRBV27 | NA